The clone carrying this T cell receptor beta chain has only a few counts. The antigen is unknown. A universal primer site arose from template switching, and cDNA bore unique molecular identifiers. TCRdb reprocessed the 5' RACE reads via MiXCR and lists one record per CDR3 protein. The data contain about 1.7 million distinct CDR3 sequences, roughly a third of them singletons. The CDR3 sequence is 15 residues long. V was clipped by 1 base and J by 3 bases, with 7 bases between them. The germline V gene has CDR1 SEHNR and CDR2 FQNEAQ (reference sequence). This sample stems from a study of identical twins. General study results and limits: Invariant cells of the MAIT and iNKT types might have partly distorted the zero-insertion analyses.

Sample: cord blood. The source of this sequence is a newborn girl in good health. This rearrangement joins TRBV7-9 to TRBJ2-6; D gene unclear. The CDR3 sequence: CASSLDDYGANVLTF. The DNA for the CDR3 is TGTGCCAGCAGCTTAGACGATTATGGGGCCAACGTCCTGACTTTC.